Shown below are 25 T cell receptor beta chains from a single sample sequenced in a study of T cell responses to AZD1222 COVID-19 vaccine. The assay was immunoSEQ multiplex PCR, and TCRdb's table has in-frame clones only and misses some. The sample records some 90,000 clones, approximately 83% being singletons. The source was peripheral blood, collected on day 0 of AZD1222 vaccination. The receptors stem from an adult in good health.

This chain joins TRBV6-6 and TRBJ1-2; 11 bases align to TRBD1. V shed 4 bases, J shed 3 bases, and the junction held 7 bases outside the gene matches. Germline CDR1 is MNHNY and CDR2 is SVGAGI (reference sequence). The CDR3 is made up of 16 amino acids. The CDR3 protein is CASSSRGTGGYYGYTF. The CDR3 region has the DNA TGTGCCAGCAGTTCTAGGGGGACAGGGGGATACTATGGCTACACCTTC.

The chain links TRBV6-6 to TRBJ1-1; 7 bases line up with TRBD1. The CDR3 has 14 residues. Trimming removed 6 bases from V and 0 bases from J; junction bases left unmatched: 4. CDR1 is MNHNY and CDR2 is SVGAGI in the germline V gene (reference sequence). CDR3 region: CASRSGTVNTEAFF. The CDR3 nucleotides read TGTGCCAGCAGGTCCGGGACAGTGAACACTGAAGCTTTCTTT.

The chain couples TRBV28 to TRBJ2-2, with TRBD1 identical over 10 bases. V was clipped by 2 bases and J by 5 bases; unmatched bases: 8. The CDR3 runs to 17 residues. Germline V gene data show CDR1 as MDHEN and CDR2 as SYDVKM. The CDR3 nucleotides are TGTGCCAGCAGTTTAGGTCTGACAGGGGGCCTGACCGGGGAGCTGTTTTTT. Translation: CASSLGLTGGLTGELFF.

CDR3 amino acids: CATSREKVTGELFF. The DNA of the CDR3 is TGTGCCACCAGCAGAGAGAAGGTGACCGGGGAGCTGTTTTTT. The rearrangement joins TRBV15 to TRBJ2-2; D is ambiguous. Germline V gene sequence: CDR1 LNHNV, CDR2 YYDKDF (reference sequence). Trimming pared 0 bases from V and 5 bases from J, leaving 7 bases between. This CDR3 contains 14 residues.

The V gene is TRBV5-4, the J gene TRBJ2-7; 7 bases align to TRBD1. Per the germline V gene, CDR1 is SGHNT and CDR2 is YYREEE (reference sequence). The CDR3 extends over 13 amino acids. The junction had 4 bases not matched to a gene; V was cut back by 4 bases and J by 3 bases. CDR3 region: CASSRNRGYEQYF. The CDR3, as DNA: TGTGCCAGCAGCCGAAACAGGGGCTACGAGCAGTACTTC.

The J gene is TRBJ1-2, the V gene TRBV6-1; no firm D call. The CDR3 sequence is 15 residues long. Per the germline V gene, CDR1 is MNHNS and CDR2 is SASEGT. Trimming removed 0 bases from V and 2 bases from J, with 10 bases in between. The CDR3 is CASSEAGPANYGYTF. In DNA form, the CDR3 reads TGTGCCAGCAGTGAAGCGGGCCCAGCCAACTATGGCTACACCTTC.

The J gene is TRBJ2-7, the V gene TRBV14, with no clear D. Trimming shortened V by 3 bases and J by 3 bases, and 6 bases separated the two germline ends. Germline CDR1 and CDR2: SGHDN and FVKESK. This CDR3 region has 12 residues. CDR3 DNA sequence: TGTGCCAGCAGCCAGTCCGGCTACGAGCAGTACTTC. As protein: CASSQSGYEQYF.

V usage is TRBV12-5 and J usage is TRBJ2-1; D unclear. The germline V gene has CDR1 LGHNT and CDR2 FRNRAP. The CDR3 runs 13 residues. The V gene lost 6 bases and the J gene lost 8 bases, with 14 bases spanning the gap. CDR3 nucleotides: TGTGCTAGTGGCCCCGGAGTTTTGGATGAGCAGTTCTTC. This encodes CASGPGVLDEQFF.

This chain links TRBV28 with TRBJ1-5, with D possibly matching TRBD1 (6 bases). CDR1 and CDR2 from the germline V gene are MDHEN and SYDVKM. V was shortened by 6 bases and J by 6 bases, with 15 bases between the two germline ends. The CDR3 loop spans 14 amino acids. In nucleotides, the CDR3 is TGTGCCAGCAGAATACAGGGAGGAGGTCAGCCCCAGCATTTT. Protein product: CASRIQGGGQPQHF.

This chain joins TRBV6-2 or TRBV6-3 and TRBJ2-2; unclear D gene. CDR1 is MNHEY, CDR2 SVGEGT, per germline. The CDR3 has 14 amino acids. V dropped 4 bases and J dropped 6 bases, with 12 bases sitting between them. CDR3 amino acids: CASSSSSGSGELFF. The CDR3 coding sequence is TGTGCCAGCAGTTCCTCCTCGGGCTCCGGGGAGCTGTTTTTT.

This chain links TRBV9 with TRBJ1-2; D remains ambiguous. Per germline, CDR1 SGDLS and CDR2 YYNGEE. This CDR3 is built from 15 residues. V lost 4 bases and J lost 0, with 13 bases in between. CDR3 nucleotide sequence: TGTGCCAGCAGCCCCTCTAACTCGCCTAACTATGGCTACACCTTC. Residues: CASSPSNSPNYGYTF.

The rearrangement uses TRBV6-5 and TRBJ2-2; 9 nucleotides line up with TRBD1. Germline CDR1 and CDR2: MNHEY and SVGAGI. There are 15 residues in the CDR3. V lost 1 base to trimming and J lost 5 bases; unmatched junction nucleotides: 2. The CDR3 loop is CASSYLQGATGELFF. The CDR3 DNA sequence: TGTGCCAGCAGTTACTTACAGGGGGCAACCGGGGAGCTGTTTTTT.

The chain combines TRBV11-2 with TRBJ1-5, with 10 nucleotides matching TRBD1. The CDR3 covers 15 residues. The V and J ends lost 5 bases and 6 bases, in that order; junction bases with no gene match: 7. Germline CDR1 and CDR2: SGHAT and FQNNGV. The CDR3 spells CASSVGTGDRQPQHF. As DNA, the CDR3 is TGTGCCAGCAGCGTCGGGACAGGGGATCGTCAGCCCCAGCATTTT.

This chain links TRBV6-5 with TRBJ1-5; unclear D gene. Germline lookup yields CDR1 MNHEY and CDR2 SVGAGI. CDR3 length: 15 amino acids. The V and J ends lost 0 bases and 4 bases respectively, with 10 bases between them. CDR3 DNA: TGTGCCAGCAGTTACTCGATAGGTGGTAATCAGCCCCAGCATTTT. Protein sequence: CASSYSIGGNQPQHF.

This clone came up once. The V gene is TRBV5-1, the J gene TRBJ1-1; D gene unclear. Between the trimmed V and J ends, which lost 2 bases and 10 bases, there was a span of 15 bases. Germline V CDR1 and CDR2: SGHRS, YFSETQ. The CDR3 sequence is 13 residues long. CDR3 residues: CASSFEKDLGAFF. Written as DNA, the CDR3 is TGCGCCAGCAGCTTCGAAAAGGACCTGGGAGCTTTCTTT.

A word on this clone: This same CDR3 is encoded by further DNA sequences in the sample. CDR3 nucleotides: TGCAGTGCTAGAGACCGGAATACGCAGTATTTT. It specifies CSARDRNTQYF. The gene calls are TRBV20-1 and TRBJ2-3; D remains ambiguous. With 0 bases removed from V and 7 bases from J, the gap between germline ends came to 5 bases. CDR1 and CDR2 from the germline V gene are DFQATT and SNEGSKA (reference sequence). The CDR3 is 11 amino acids.

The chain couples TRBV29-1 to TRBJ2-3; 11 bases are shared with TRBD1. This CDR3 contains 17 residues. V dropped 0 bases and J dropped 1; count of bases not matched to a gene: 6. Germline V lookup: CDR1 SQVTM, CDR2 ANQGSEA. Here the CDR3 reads CSVEDVMGQGGTDTQYF. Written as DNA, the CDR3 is TGCAGCGTTGAAGATGTGATGGGACAGGGGGGCACAGATACGCAGTATTTT.

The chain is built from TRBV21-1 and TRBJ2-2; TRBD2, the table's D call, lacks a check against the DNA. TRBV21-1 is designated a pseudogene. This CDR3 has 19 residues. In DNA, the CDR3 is TGTGCCAGCAGCAAAGAGAGGACTAGCGGGAGGTCGAACACCGGGGAGCTGTTTTTT. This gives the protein CASSKERTSGRSNTGELFF.

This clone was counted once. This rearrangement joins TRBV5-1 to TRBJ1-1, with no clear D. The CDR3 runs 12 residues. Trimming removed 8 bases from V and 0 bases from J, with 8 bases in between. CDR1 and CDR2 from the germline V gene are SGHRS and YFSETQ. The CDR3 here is CASSGVNTEAFF. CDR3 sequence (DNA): TGCGCCAGTTCGGGTGTGAACACTGAAGCTTTCTTT.

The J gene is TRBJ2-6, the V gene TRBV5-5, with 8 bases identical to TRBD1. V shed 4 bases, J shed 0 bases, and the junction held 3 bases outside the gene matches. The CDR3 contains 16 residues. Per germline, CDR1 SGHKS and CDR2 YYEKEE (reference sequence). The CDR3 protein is CASSTQGASGANVLTF. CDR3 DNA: TGTGCCAGCAGCACCCAGGGGGCCTCTGGGGCCAACGTCCTGACTTTC.

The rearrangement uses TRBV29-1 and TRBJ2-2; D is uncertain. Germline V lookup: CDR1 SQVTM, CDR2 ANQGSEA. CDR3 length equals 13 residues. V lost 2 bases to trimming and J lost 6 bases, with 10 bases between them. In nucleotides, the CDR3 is TGCAGCGTTGAAACAAGGCCCTCCGGGGAGCTGTTTTTT. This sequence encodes CSVETRPSGELFF.

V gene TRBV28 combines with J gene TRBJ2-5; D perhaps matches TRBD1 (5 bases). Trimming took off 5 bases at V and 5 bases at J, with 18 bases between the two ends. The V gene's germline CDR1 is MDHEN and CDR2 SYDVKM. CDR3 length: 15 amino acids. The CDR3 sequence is CASSPRAFPGETQYF. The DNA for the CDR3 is TGTGCCAGCAGTCCCCGGGCCTTTCCAGGGGAGACCCAGTACTTC.

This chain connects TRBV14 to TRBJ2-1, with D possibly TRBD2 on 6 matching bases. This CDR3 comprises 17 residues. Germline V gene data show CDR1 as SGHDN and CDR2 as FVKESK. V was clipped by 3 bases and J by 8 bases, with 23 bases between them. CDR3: CASSHPMRTYGEDEQFF. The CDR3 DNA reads TGTGCCAGCAGCCACCCGATGCGGACATACGGGGAGGATGAGCAGTTCTTC.

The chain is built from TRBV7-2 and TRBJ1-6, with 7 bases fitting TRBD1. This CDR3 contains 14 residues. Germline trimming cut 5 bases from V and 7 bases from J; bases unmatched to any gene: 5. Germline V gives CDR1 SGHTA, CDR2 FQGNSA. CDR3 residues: CASSPQGYNSPLHF. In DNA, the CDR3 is TGTGCCAGCAGCCCACAGGGGTACAATTCACCCCTCCACTTT.

DNA for the CDR3: TGTGCCAGCAGCCTACCCACCCAGCGGGGCAACACAGATACGCAGTATTTT. It encodes CASSLPTQRGNTDTQYF. The V and J genes are TRBV3-1 (or the pseudogene TRBV3-2) and TRBJ2-3; TRBD2 matches 7 bases. This CDR3 spans 17 amino acids. J gave up 2 bases and V 4 bases, and 12 bases lay outside the gene matches. Germline CDR1 reads LGHDT; CDR2 reads YNNKEL (reference sequence).